This T cell receptor beta chain was sequenced during a study of blood T cell repertoires in COVID-19. The data were produced by immunoSEQ multiplex PCR, yet TCRdb's version contains in-frame clones alone and is incomplete. This table holds under 200,000 clones, 88% found once. The V segment lost 2 bases and the J segment 4 bases; nucleotides outside the gene matches: 4. The CDR3 length is 15 residues. Germline CDR1 and CDR2: ENHRY and SYGVKD. The sequence derives from a man aged 55 to 69 with acute or convalescent COVID-19. V usage is TRBV10-3 and J usage is TRBJ2-2, with 7 positions matching TRBD1. Source material: peripheral blood. The CDR3 loop is CAISEKGGGTGELFF. Written as DNA, the CDR3 is TGTGCCATCAGTGAGAAAGGGGGCGGCACCGGGGAGCTGTTTTTT.